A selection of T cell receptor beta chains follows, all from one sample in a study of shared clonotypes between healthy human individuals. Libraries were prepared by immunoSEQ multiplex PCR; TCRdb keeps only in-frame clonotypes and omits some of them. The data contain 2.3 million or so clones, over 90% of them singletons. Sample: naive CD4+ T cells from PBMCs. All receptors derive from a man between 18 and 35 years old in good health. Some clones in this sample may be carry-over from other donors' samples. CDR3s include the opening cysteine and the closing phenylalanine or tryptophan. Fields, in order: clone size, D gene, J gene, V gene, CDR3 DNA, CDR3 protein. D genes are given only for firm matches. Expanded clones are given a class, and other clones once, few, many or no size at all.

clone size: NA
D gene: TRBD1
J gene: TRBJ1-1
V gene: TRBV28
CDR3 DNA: TGTGCCAGCAGCGCGGACAGGGGGCTCTGGAACACTGAAGCTTTCTTT
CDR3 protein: CASSADRGLWNTEAFF

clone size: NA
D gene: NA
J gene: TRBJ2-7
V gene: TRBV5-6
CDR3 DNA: TGTGCCAGCAGCTTTCGAGCCCTAGGACACTACGAGCAGTACTTC
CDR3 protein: CASSFRALGHYEQYF

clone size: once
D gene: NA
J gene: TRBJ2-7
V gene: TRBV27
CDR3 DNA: TGTGCCAGCAGTTTAAACGGAGACTACGAGCAGTACTTC
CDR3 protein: CASSLNGDYEQYF

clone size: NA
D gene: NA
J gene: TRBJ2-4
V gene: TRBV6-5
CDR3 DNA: TGTGCCAGCACTTCCTCTGAGGGCCAGTACTTC
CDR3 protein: CASTSSEGQYF

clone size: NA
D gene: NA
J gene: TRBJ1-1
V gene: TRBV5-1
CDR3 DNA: TGCGCCAGCAGCCCTACAGAGTTGAACACTGAAGCTTTCTTT
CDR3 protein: CASSPTELNTEAFF

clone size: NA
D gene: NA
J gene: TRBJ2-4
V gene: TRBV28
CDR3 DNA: TGTGCCAGCAGTTTATTAGCAGGGATAGCCAAAAACATTCAGTACTTC
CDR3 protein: CASSLLAGIAKNIQYF

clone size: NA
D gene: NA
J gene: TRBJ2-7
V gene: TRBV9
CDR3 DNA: TGTGCCAGCAGCCCCCGACAGACTTCCTACGAGCAGTACTTC
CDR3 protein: CASSPRQTSYEQYF

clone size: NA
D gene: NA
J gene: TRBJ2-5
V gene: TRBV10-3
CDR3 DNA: TGTGCCATCAAACGGGACGGGAACCAAGAGACCCAGTACTTC
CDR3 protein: CAIKRDGNQETQYF

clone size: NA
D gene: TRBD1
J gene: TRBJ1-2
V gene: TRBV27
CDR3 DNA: TGTGCCAGCAGTTTAGGGACAGGGGGGAGCTATGGCTACACCTTC
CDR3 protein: CASSLGTGGSYGYTF

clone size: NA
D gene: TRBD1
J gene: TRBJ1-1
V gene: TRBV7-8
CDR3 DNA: TGTGCCAGCAGCGGGACAGGTGCAAAAGCTTTCTTT
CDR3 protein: CASSGTGAKAFF

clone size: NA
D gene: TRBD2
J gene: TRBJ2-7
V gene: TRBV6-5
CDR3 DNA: TGTGCCAGCAGTTACGTGGTAGCGGGAGGCTACGAGCAGTACTTC
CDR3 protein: CASSYVVAGGYEQYF

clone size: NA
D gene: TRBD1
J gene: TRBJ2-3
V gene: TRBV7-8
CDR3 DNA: TGTGCCAGCAGCTTAGGTTGGGACAGCTTAAATACGCAGTATTTT
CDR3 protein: CASSLGWDSLNTQYF

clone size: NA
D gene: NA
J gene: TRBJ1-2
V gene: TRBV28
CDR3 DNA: TGTGCCAGCAGTTCCAACTATGGCTACACCTTC
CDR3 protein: CASSSNYGYTF

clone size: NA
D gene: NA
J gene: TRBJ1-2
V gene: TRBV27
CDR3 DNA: TGTGCCAGCAGTTTCATTAACTATGGCTACACCTTC
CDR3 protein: CASSFINYGYTF

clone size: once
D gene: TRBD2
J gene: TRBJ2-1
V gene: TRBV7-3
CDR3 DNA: TGTGCCAGCAGCTTTAGCGGGAGTGTCCACAATGAGCAGTTCTTC
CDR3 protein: CASSFSGSVHNEQFF

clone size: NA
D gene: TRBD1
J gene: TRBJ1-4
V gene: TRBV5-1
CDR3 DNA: TGCGCCAGCAGCGTGGGACAGTTTCGTAATGAAAAACTGTTTTTT
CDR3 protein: CASSVGQFRNEKLFF

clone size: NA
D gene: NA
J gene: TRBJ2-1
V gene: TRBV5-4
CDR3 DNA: TGTGCCAGCAGCTCAACTCGTACGGGTGAGCAGTTCTTC
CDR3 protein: CASSSTRTGEQFF

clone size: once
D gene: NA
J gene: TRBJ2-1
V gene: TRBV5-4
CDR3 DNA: TGTGCCAGCAGCTTCGTGTTATTCAGATTATCGGGGAATGAGCAGTTCTTC
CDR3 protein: CASSFVLFRLSGNEQFF

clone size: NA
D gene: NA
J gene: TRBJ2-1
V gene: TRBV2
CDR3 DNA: TGTGCCAGCATGGCGGAGGTGCGAGCTGCCTACAATGAGCAGTTCTTC
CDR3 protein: CASMAEVRAAYNEQFF

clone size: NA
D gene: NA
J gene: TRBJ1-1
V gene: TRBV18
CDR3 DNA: TGTGCCAGCTCCCCGAACCAGGGGATGACTGAAGCTTTCTTT
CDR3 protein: CASSPNQGMTEAFF

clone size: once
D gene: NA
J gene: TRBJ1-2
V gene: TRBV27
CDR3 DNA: TGTGCCAGCAGTTCGGCGGGGAGGGACGGGGCAGGGGGCTACACCTTC
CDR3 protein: CASSSAGRDGAGGYTF

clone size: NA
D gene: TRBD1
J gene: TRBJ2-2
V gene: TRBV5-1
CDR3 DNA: TGCGCCAGCAGCTTGCCGGACAGGGGAGGAGGGACCGGGGAGCTGTTTTTT
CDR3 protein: CASSLPDRGGGTGELFF

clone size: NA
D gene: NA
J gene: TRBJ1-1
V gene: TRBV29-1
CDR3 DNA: TGCAGCGTCCAAGGGGTGGTGAACACTGAAGCTTTCTTT
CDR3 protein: CSVQGVVNTEAFF

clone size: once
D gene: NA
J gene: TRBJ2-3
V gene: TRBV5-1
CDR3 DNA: TGCGCCAGCAGCTTGGGAAGCGGCGGGATCTACACAGATACGCAGTATTTT
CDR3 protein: CASSLGSGGIYTDTQYF

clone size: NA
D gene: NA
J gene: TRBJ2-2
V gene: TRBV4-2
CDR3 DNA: TGTGCCAGCAGCCAGACGACTCAGGGTCACGCCGGGGAGCTGTTTTTT
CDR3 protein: CASSQTTQGHAGELFF

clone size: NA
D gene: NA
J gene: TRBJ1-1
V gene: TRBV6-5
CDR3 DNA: TGTGCCAGCTTAGGGGCCACTGAAGCTTTCTTT
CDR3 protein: CASLGATEAFF

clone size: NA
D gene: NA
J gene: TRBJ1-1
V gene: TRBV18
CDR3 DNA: TGTGCCAGCTCACCACAGACAGTAGGGGCGGGAAACACTGAAGCTTTCTTT
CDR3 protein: CASSPQTVGAGNTEAFF

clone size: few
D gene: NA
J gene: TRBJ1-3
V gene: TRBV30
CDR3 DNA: TGTGCCTGGAGGGGCTCTGGAAACACCATATATTTT
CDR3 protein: CAWRGSGNTIYF

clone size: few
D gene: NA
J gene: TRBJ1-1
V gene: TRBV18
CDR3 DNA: TGTGCCAGCTCACCGACAGGTTCGATCACTGAAGCTTTCTTT
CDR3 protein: CASSPTGSITEAFF

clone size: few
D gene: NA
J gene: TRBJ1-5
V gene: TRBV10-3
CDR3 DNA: TGTGCCATCAGTGGACAGGCGGGGGGTCAGCCCCAGCATTTT
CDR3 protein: CAISGQAGGQPQHF

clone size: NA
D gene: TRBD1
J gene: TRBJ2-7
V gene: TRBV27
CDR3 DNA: TGTGCCAGCAGTCGTCCCGGGACAGTTTCGGTATACGAGCAGTACTTC
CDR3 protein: CASSRPGTVSVYEQYF

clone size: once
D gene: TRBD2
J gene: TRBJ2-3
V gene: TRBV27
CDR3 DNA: TGTGCCAGCAGTTTTGGAGGGAGGGCCCCAGATACGCAGTATTTT
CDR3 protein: CASSFGGRAPDTQYF

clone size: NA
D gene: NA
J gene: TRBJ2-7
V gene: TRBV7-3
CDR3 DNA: TGTGCCAGCAGCTTACGTATACTAGCTGACCCCTACGAGCAGTACTTC
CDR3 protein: CASSLRILADPYEQYF

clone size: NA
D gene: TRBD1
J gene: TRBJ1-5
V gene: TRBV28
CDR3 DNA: TGTGCCAGCAGTCCCACCCGGACAGGGTATAGCAATCAGCCCCAGCATTTT
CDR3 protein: CASSPTRTGYSNQPQHF

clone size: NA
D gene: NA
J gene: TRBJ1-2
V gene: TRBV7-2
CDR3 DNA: TGTGCCAGCACTAGGGGGGGAAACTATGGCTACACCTTC
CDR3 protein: CASTRGGNYGYTF

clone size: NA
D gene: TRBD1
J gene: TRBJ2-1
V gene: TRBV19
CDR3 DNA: TGTGCCAGTAGTCCATTAGACAGGGAGCCCTACAATGAGCAGTTCTTC
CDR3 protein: CASSPLDREPYNEQFF

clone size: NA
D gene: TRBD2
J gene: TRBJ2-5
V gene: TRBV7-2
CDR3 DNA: TGTGCCAGCAGCCGAGGTAGTGGGCGGGAGGGCCAAGAGACCCAGTACTTC
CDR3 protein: CASSRGSGREGQETQYF

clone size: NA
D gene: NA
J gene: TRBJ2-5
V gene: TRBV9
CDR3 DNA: TGTGCCAGCAGCAAAACGGGGGTACCAGGCGAGACCCAGTACTTC
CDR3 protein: CASSKTGVPGETQYF

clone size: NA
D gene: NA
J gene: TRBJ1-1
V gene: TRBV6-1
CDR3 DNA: TGTGCCAGCAGTGAAGGGGGGGGGAGCACTGAAGCTTTCTTT
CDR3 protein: CASSEGGGSTEAFF

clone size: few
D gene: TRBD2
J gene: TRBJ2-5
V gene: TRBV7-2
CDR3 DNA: TGTGCCAGCAGCTTAGAAGCGGGGGAGACCCAGTACTTC
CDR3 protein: CASSLEAGETQYF

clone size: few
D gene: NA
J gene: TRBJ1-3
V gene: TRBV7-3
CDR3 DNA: TGTGCCAGCAGCGACGGCAGCAGCACGCCTGGAAACACCATATATTTT
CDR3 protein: CASSDGSSTPGNTIYF

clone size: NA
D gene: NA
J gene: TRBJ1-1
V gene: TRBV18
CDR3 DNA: TGTGCCAGCTCACCACTGATGGGCGGGAGCACTGAAGCTTTCTTT
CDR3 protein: CASSPLMGGSTEAFF

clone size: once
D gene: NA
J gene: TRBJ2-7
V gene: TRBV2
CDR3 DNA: TGTGCCAGCATCCCGTGGGCCCTGAGCTCCTACGAGCAGTACTTC
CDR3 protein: CASIPWALSSYEQYF

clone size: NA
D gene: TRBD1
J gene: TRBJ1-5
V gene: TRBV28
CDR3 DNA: TGTGCCAGCAGTCGCTACAGGACGACGCCGACAGGGGGCAATCAGCCCCAGCATTTT
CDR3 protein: CASSRYRTTPTGGNQPQHF

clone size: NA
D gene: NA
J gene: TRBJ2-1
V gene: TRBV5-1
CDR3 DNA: TGCGCCAGCAGCTTGGGCTTCGACAATGAGCAGTTCTTC
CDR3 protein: CASSLGFDNEQFF

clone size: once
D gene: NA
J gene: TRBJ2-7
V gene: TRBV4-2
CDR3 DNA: TGTGCCAGCAGCCAAGGGACTATCAGGACCTACGAGCAGTACTTC
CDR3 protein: CASSQGTIRTYEQYF

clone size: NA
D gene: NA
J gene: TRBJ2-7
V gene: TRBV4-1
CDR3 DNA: TGCGCCAGCAGCCAAGATACGGAGCGTACAACGTACTTC
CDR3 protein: CASSQDTERTTYF

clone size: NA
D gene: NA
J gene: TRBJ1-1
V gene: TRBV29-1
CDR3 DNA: TGCAGCGCCGCGGGGAGTCGGGACACTGAAGCTTTCTTT
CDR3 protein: CSAAGSRDTEAFF

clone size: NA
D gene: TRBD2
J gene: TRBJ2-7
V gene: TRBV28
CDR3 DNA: TGTGCCAGCAGTTTAGGGACTAGTCTGGGCTACGAGCAGTACTTC
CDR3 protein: CASSLGTSLGYEQYF

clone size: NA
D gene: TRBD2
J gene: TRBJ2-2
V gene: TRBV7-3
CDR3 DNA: TGTGCCAGCAGCAAACTGATAGCGGGAGGGCCTGGCGGGGAGCTGTTTTTT
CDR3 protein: CASSKLIAGGPGGELFF

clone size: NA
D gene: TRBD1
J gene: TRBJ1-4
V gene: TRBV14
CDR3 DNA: TGTGCCAGCAGCCAGGGACAGGGGATGGAAAAACTGTTTTTT
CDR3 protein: CASSQGQGMEKLFF

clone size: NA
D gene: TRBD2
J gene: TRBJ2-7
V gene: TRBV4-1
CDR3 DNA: TGCGCCAGCAGCGAAGGGGCACCGGAGGGACTAGCGGGAGACGAGCAGTACTTC
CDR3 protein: CASSEGAPEGLAGDEQYF